The 3 T cell receptor beta chains below come from one sample, sequenced in a study of blood T cell repertoires in COVID-19. The table came from immunoSEQ multiplex PCR; TCRdb's copy has only in-frame clones and leaves some out. The data show roughly 59,000 clones, with around 73% seen just once and over 9.5% held by the top ten. The sequencing sample was made of peripheral blood. The receptors were sampled from a man at least 80 years old with acute or convalescent COVID-19.

The chain has TRBV5-1 and TRBJ2-3, with a tentative D call TRBD2 (7 bases). The CDR3 is 12 amino acids. Trimming took off 3 bases at V and 10 bases at J, with 12 bases between the two ends. Germline CDR1 SGHRS, CDR2 YFSETQ. CDR3 loop: CASSWGLAAQYF. The DNA of the CDR3 is TGCGCCAGCAGCTGGGGGCTAGCGGCGCAGTATTTT.

The chain has TRBV30 and TRBJ2-6, with D possibly matching TRBD1 (5 bases). Germline V gives CDR1 GTSNPN, CDR2 SVGIG (reference sequence). V shed 1 base and J shed 0 bases, with 13 bases lying between them. The CDR3 length is 17 residues. CDR3 residues: CAWSAARVTSGANVLTF. DNA for the CDR3: TGTGCCTGGAGTGCGGCCAGGGTCACCTCTGGGGCCAACGTCCTGACTTTC.

In this sample, this clone turned up a few times. The rearrangement links TRBV19 to TRBJ2-1; TRBD2 matches at 9 bases. CDR3 length: 14 residues. Germline trimming cut 5 bases from V and 9 bases from J; bases unmatched to any gene: 8. Germline CDR1 is LNHDA and CDR2 is SQIVND (reference sequence). DNA for the CDR3: TGTGCCAGTAGTGAAGCGGGGGGTGGGAGTGAGCAGTTCTTC. Translation gives CASSEAGGGSEQFF.